The 23 T cell receptor beta chains in this list originate from one sample, sequenced in a study of post-analysis software for immune sequencing data. Study-level findings and limits: About 5 TRBV segments, including TRBV5-6, TRBV5-1 and TRBV20-1, were more frequent in patients than controls.

What these receptors recognize is not known. Libraries were made from TCR beta cDNA, and they carried unique molecular identifiers. TCRdb redid the calling of the PCR reads with MiXCR, one entry per CDR3 protein. Of 650,000 to 850,000 distinct CDR3 sequences listed, around 42% are singletons. Input material: blood. The origin of the receptors is a girl aged 5-17 years with multiple sclerosis.

This clonotype has more than one count but fewer than ten. CDR3 sequence: CASSFEGTVLNEQFF. CDR3 coding DNA: TGTGCCAGCAGTTTCGAGGGGACAGTCCTCAATGAGCAGTTCTTC. The rearrangement joins TRBV28 to TRBJ2-1; 7 bases agree with TRBD1. V shed 3 bases and J 6 bases; nucleotides not matched to a gene: 8. In germline, CDR1 is MDHEN, CDR2 SYDVKM. This CDR3 is 15 amino acids long. Looking up the rest from reference TRBV28 and TRBJ2-1 gives the full variable domain: DVKVTQSSRYLVKRTGEKVFLECVQDMDHENMFWYRQDPGLGLRLIYFSYDVKMKEKGDIPEGYSVSREKKERFSLILESASTNQTSMYLCASSFEGTVLNEQFFGPGTRLTVL.

As concerns this clonotype: Germline is not matched at one junction end, which may reflect a read error. V is TRBV4-1 and J is TRBJ1-2; 9 bases are a match to TRBD1. There are 14 residues in the CDR3. The germline V gene has CDR1 MGHRA and CDR2 YSYEKL. Here the CDR3 DNA reads TGCGCCAGCAGCGAAGAACAGGGGGCTGGGGGCTACACCTTC. Translated: CASSEEQGAGGYTF.

This clonotype came up a few times. The chain has TRBV4-1 and TRBJ2-4, with unresolved D. Per the germline V gene, CDR1 is MGHRA and CDR2 is YSYEKL. The CDR3 totals 17 residues. The V end was cut by 2 bases, the J end by 4 bases, with 18 bases between. For the CDR3, the DNA is TGCGCCAGCAGCCAAAAGGACCTAACCCTGGCTAAAAACATTCAGTACTTC. This gives the protein CASSQKDLTLAKNIQYF.

The V gene is TRBV28, the J gene TRBJ2-5; 10 positions agree with TRBD1. The CDR3 totals 16 residues. From germline, CDR1 is MDHEN and CDR2 SYDVKM. The J segment lost 3 bases and the V segment lost 5 bases, leaving 9 bases of the junction unmatched. The CDR3 region is CASSQTGTGEEETQYF. CDR3 nucleotides: TGTGCCAGCAGTCAAACCGGGACAGGGGAAGAAGAGACCCAGTACTTC.

The chain uses TRBV20-1 and TRBJ2-7, with D perhaps matching TRBD1 (6 bases). The DNA end is more similar to TRBJ2-5, so the J call may be wrong. The CDR3 consists of 15 residues. From germline, CDR1 is DFQATT and CDR2 SNEGSKA (reference sequence). The CDR3: CSLGGLGGAWETQYF. CDR3 bases: TGCTCCCTAGGGGGTCTAGGAGGTGCGTGGGAGACCCAGTACTTC.

Only a few counts were recorded for this clonotype. This chain links TRBV7-9 with TRBJ2-3, with D possibly being TRBD1 or TRBD2 (5 bases each). There are 14 residues in the CDR3. CDR1 and CDR2 from the germline V gene are SEHNR and FQNEAQ (reference sequence). Trimming took off 1 base at V and 4 bases at J, with 9 bases between the two ends. The CDR3 nucleotides read TGTGCCAGCAGCTTAGATGGGGGACCAGATACGCAGTATTTT. Encoded protein: CASSLDGGPDTQYF. The whole variable domain, filled in from reference TRBV7-9 and TRBJ2-3, reads DTGVSQNPRHKITKRGQNVTFRCDPISEHNRLYWYRQTLGQGPEFLTYFQNEAQLEKSRLLSDRFSAERPKGSFSTLEIQRTEQGDSAMYLCASSLDGGPDTQYFGPGTRLTVL.

This clonotype came up a few times. V is TRBV7-6 and J is TRBJ2-3; 10 bases align to TRBD2. Trimming took 5 bases from V and 2 from J; bases not matched to a gene: 10. CDR1 and CDR2 (germline): SGHVS, FNYEAQ. CDR3 length equals 17 residues. The CDR3 sequence: CASSPRALAGHTDTQYF. CDR3 in DNA: TGTGCCAGCAGCCCGAGGGCACTAGCGGGGCACACAGATACGCAGTATTTT. The full variable domain, with the rest looked up from reference TRBV7-6 and TRBJ2-3, is GAGVSQSPRYKVTKRGQDVALRCDPISGHVSLYWYRQALGQGPEFLTYFNYEAQQDKSGLPNDRFSAERPEGSISTLTIQRTEQRDSAMYRCASSPRALAGHTDTQYFGPGTRLTVL.

The chain recombines TRBV27 with TRBJ1-2, with D maybe TRBD1 (6 bases). Germline V gives CDR1 MNHEY, CDR2 SMNVEV (reference sequence). Trimming removed 6 bases from V and 5 bases from J, with 13 bases in between. This CDR3 contains 13 residues. In DNA, the CDR3 is TGTGCCAGCAGCGCCGATACAGGGTATGGCTACACCTTC. This gives the protein CASSADTGYGYTF.

The chain has TRBV11-2 and TRBJ1-5, with 10 positions matching TRBD1. V lost 8 bases to trimming and J lost 5 bases; unmatched junction nucleotides: 9. The CDR3 is 15 residues long. Looked up from germline, CDR1 is SGHAT and CDR2 is FQNNGV. CDR3 sequence (DNA): TGTGCCAGCCCTACCCGGGACAGGGGACATCAGCCCCAGCATTTT. Encoded protein: CASPTRDRGHQPQHF. Together with reference TRBV11-2 and TRBJ1-5, the CDR3 gives the full variable domain: EAGVAQSPRYKIIEKRQSVAFWCNPISGHATLYWYQQILGQGPKLLIQFQNNGVVDDSQLPKDRFSAERLKGVDSTLKIQPAKLEDSAVYLCASPTRDRGHQPQHFGDGTRLSIL.

The chain couples TRBV20-1 to TRBJ2-1; D gene uncertain. This CDR3 has 15 residues. CDR1 is DFQATT and CDR2 is SNEGSKA in the germline V gene (reference sequence). V was pared by 0 bases and J by 3 bases, with 12 bases between. The CDR3 DNA reads TGCAGTGCTAGAGATGTCACCTCCCGCTACAATGAGCAGTTCTTC. Its protein is CSARDVTSRYNEQFF.

The gene calls are TRBV30 and TRBJ2-7; D gene ambiguous. V was clipped by 1 base and J by 1 base, with 8 bases between them. The CDR3 spans 13 residues. Germline loops: CDR1 GTSNPN, CDR2 SVGIG (reference sequence). CDR3 loop: CAWSGARSYEQYF. The CDR3 DNA reads TGTGCCTGGAGTGGAGCGAGATCCTACGAGCAGTACTTC.

The V call is TRBV11-2, the J call TRBJ2-1, with TRBD2 matching over 7 bases. Germline CDR1 is SGHAT and CDR2 is FQNNGV. The ends lost 1 base at V and 7 bases at J; junction bases unmatched: 7. The CDR3 has 15 residues. The CDR3 coding sequence is TGTGCCAGCAGCTTAGGGGGCGGGAGTTGGAATGAGCAGTTCTTC. Translation gives CASSLGGGSWNEQFF.

This clonotype has ten or more counts. The chain carries TRBV6-4 and TRBJ2-3, with a tentative D call TRBD1 (6 bases). This CDR3 is built from 14 residues. From germline, CDR1 is MRHNA and CDR2 SNTAGT. Between the trimmed V and J ends, which lost 7 bases and 2 bases, there was a span of 13 bases. This CDR3 is CASKSDRTTDTQYF. The CDR3 DNA reads TGTGCCAGCAAGTCAGACAGGACCACAGATACGCAGTATTTT.

This rearrangement joins TRBV7-9 to TRBJ2-4; 13 bases agree with TRBD2. The DNA end is more similar to TRBJ2-7, so the J call may be wrong. This CDR3 spans 16 amino acids. The germline V gene has CDR1 SEHNR and CDR2 FQNEAQ (reference sequence). The CDR3 protein is CASSMTSGRIAYEQYF. The CDR3 bases are TGTGCCAGCAGCATGACTAGCGGGAGGATCGCCTACGAGCAGTACTTC.

This clonotype was recorded a few times. V usage is TRBV3-1 and J usage is TRBJ2-5; D unclear. CDR1 and CDR2 from the germline V gene are LGHDT and YNNKEL (reference sequence). The V gene lost 3 bases and the J gene lost 0 bases, with 11 bases spanning the gap. The CDR3 is 15 residues long. The CDR3 bases are TGTGCCAGCAGCCATCTAGTAGGAAACCAAGAGACCCAGTACTTC. This sequence encodes CASSHLVGNQETQYF.

This clonotype occurred a few times. This rearrangement joins TRBV7-9 to TRBJ1-2, with 7 bases that match TRBD1. This CDR3 comprises 14 residues. The ends lost 5 bases at V and 8 bases at J; junction bases unmatched: 11. The germline V gene has CDR1 SEHNR and CDR2 FQNEAQ (reference sequence). The CDR3 loop reads CASSTTGERWGYTF. DNA of the CDR3: TGTGCCAGCAGCACTACAGGGGAAAGGTGGGGCTACACCTTC. The full variable domain, completed using reference TRBV7-9 and TRBJ1-2, is DTGVSQNPRHKITKRGQNVTFRCDPISEHNRLYWYRQTLGQGPEFLTYFQNEAQLEKSRLLSDRFSAERPKGSFSTLEIQRTEQGDSAMYLCASSTTGERWGYTFGSGTRLTVV.

This chain uses TRBV20-1 with TRBJ2-7, with a weak D call TRBD2 (6 bases). V lost 5 bases and J 0 bases, leaving 17 bases between the germline ends. The CDR3 has 15 residues. Germline values: CDR1 DFQATT, CDR2 SNEGSKA (reference sequence). CDR3 coding DNA: TGCAGTGCTGCGAGGGGACTCCCTAGCTCCTACGAGCAGTACTTC. This sequence encodes CSAARGLPSSYEQYF.

This clonotype was counted a few times. The genes are TRBV6-5 and TRBJ1-2, with 8 bases lining up with TRBD1. This CDR3 spans 13 amino acids. Germline V gene sequence: CDR1 MNHEY, CDR2 SVGAGI. The J segment lost 8 bases and the V segment lost 3 bases, leaving 5 bases of the junction unmatched. CDR3 amino acids: CASSYTGGDGYTF. DNA for the CDR3: TGTGCCAGCAGTTATACAGGGGGTGACGGCTACACCTTC.

The CDR3 nucleotides read TGCAGTGTAACGGGACTAGCGAGCACAGATACGCAGTATTTT. Translation gives CSVTGLASTDTQYF. The J gene is TRBJ2-3, the V gene TRBV29-1; 10 bases fit TRBD2. The CDR3 is 14 amino acids. CDR1 and CDR2 from the germline V gene are SQVTM and ANQGSEA.

The rearrangement links TRBV4-2 to TRBJ1-1, with D perhaps TRBD1 (5 bases). Germline V lookup: CDR1 LGHNA, CDR2 YNFKEQ. The CDR3 is made up of 13 amino acids. The V gene lost 4 bases and the J gene lost 6 bases, with 12 bases spanning the gap. The CDR3 sequence is CASSRRPGPEAFF. The CDR3 DNA follows: TGTGCCAGCAGCCGCCGACCGGGACCTGAAGCTTTCTTT.

The chain combines TRBV5-5 with TRBJ2-1; 10 nucleotides line up with TRBD1. The CDR3 extends over 15 amino acids. Germline CDR1 reads SGHKS; CDR2 reads YYEKEE (reference sequence). Losses at the gene ends were 3 bases for V and 5 bases for J; bases not matched to a gene: 5. The CDR3 nucleotides are TGTGCCAGCAGCTCAGACAGGGGGCGGCACAATGAGCAGTTCTTC. As protein: CASSSDRGRHNEQFF.

The V gene is TRBV29-1, the J gene TRBJ2-1; D perhaps matches TRBD2 (5 bases). Trimming pared 6 bases from V and 5 bases from J, leaving 8 bases between. The CDR3 length is 11 residues. The germline CDR1 and CDR2 sequences are SQVTM and ANQGSEA. The DNA of the CDR3 is TGCAGCGTCGGACTGAACAATGAGCAGTTCTTC. Translation: CSVGLNNEQFF.

The chain is built from TRBV6-6 and TRBJ2-7; TRBD1 is a possible D gene (6 bases). The CDR3 is 13 residues long. CDR1 and CDR2 from the germline V gene are MNHNY and SVGAGI (reference sequence). Trimming pared 5 bases from V and 4 bases from J, leaving 12 bases between. As DNA, the CDR3 is TGTGCCAGCAGTCGCGACAGGCAGTACGAGCAGTACTTC. The encoded protein is CASSRDRQYEQYF.